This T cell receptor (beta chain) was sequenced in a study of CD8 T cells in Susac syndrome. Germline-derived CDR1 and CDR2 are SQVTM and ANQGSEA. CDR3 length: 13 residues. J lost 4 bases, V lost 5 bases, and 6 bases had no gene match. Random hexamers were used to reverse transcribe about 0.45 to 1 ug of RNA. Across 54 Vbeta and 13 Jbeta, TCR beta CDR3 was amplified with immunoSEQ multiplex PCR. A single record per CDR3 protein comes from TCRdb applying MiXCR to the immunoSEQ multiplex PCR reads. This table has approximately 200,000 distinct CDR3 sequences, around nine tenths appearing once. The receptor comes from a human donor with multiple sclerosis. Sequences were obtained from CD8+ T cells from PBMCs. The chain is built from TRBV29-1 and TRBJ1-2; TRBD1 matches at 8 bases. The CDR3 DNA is TGCAGCGTTCCGACCGGGACAGGCTATGGCTACACCTTC. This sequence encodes CSVPTGTGYGYTF.